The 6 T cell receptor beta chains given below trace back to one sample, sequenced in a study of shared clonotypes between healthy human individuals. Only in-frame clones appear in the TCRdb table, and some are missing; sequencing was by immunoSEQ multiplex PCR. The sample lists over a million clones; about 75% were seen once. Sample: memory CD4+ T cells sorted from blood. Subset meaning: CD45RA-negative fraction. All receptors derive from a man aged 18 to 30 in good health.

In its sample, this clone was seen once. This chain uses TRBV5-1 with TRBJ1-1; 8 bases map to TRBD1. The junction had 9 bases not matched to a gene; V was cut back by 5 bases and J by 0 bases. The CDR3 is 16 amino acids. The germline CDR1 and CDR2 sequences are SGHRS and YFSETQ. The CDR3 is CASSLSTGEVNTEAFF. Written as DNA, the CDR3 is TGCGCCAGCAGTCTTTCGACAGGGGAAGTGAACACTGAAGCTTTCTTT.

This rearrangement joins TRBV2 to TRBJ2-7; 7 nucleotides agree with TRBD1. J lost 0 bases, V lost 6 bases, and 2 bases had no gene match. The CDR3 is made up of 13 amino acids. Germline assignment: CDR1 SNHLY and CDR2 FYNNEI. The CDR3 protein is CASRRTGSYEQYF. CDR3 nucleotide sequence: TGTGCCAGCAGGAGGACAGGCTCCTACGAGCAGTACTTC.

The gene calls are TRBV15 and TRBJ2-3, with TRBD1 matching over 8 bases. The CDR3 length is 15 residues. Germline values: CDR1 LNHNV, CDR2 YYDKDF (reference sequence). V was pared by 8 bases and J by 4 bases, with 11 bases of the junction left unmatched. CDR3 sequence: CATAGGQVVSDTQYF. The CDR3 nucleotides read TGTGCCACCGCCGGGGGACAGGTAGTGTCAGATACGCAGTATTTT.

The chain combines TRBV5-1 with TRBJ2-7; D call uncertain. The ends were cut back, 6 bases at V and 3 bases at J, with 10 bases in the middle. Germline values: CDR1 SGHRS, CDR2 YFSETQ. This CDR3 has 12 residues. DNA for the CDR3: TGCGCCAGCACCAGCATCCACTACGAGCAGTACTTC. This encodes CASTSIHYEQYF.

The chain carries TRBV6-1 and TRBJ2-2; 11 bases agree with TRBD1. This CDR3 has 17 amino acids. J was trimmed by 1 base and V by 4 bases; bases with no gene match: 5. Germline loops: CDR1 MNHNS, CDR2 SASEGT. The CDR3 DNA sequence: TGTGCCAGCAGTGCCGGGACAGGGGGACAGAACACCGGGGAGCTGTTTTTT. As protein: CASSAGTGGQNTGELFF.

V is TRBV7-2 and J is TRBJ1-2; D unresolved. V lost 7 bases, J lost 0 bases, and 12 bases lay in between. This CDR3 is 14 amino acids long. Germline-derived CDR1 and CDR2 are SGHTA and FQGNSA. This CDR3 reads CASNIGSPNYGYTF. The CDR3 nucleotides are TGTGCCAGCAACATTGGCAGTCCTAACTATGGCTACACCTTC.